This T cell receptor beta chain derives from a study of blood T cells in healthy people across ages. In the case of this clonotype: Its antigen is currently unknown.

Findings of the study overall: Both naive CD4+ cell counts and diversity were greater in long-lived donors than in aged donors.

The authors isolated at least 6.5 million PBMCs per sample. Germline lookup yields CDR1 SGDLS and CDR2 YYNGEE. The CDR3 length is 17 residues. V dropped 3 bases and J dropped 8; count of bases not matched to a gene: 8. A J-beta primer mix and a sample-barcoded 5' primer were used in a second PCR of about 7 to 12 cycles. In TCRdb, the 5' RACE reads were re-called with MiXCR into one record per CDR3 protein. The sample shows over 600,000 distinct CDR3 sequences, roughly 50% of them seen only once. This clonotype originated in a man aged 40-55 years in good health. Specimen: blood. V is TRBV9 and J is TRBJ2-1; 16 nucleotides agree with TRBD2. Here the CDR3 DNA reads TGTGCCAGCAGCGGCGGGACTAGCGGGAGGGAGCGCGATGAGCAGTTCTTC. It codes for CASSGGTSGRERDEQFF.